The rows below give T cell receptor beta chains drawn from one sample of a study of T cell changes during pregnancy in multiple sclerosis. Here immunoSEQ multiplex PCR was the method, and the copy in TCRdb shows in-frame clones only, minus some. The sample records about 44,000 clones, 95% to 97% being singletons. This sample comprised peripheral blood, obtained in the second trimester of pregnancy. These receptors were taken from a female donor with multiple sclerosis, enrolled in a pregnancy study. Both conserved end residues are part of each CDR3. Fields, in order: CDR3 protein, CDR3 DNA, D gene, clone size, J gene, V gene. A D gene is named only where the DNA matches it firmly. A clone size is listed for some rows: how often the clone was seen (once, few, many), or a class if it is expanded.

CATSREGSGWRGNTEAFF | TGTGCCACCAGCAGAGAAGGTAGTGGATGGCGAGGGAACACTGAAGCTTTCTTT | - | - | TRBJ1-1 | TRBV15
CASSPYASSGGFHYGYTF | TGTGCCAGCAGCCCCTACGCATCGAGCGGGGGATTCCACTATGGCTACACCTTC | - | - | TRBJ1-2 | TRBV14
CASSGLVSYNEQFF | TGTGCCAGCAGTGGACTTGTGTCCTACAATGAGCAGTTCTTC | - | - | TRBJ2-1 | TRBV2
CASSLDSGLAVTGELFF | TGTGCCAGCAGCTTAGACTCGGGACTAGCGGTCACCGGGGAGCTGTTTTTT | TRBD2 | - | TRBJ2-2 | TRBV5-4
CASSPPSTENIQYF | TGTGCCAGCTCACCACCCAGCACAGAGAACATTCAGTACTTC | - | - | TRBJ2-4 | TRBV18
CASSLATGDRVNGELFF | TGCGCCAGCAGCTTGGCAACCGGGGACAGGGTCAACGGGGAGCTGTTTTTT | TRBD1 | once | TRBJ2-2 | TRBV5-1
CASSSGGYGYTF | TGTGCCAGCAGCTCAGGGGGCTATGGCTACACCTTC | TRBD1 | - | TRBJ1-2 | TRBV9
CASSGPATYEQYF | TGTGCCAGCAGCGGCCCAGCGACCTACGAGCAGTACTTC | - | - | TRBJ2-7 | TRBV7-9
CASSLTGNQPQHF | TGTGCCAGCAGTCTGACGGGGAATCAGCCCCAGCATTTT | - | - | TRBJ1-5 | TRBV27
CASSAGIQAIYEQYF | TGTGCCAGTAGTGCCGGGATTCAAGCTATCTACGAGCAGTACTTC | - | - | TRBJ2-7 | TRBV19
CASSLQSGGSYEQYF | TGTGCCAGCAGCTTACAATCAGGGGGGTCCTACGAGCAGTACTTC | - | - | TRBJ2-7 | TRBV7-3
CASSLAQGQGKWDGYTF | TGTGCCAGCAGCTTGGCCCAGGGACAGGGGAAGTGGGATGGCTACACCTTC | TRBD1 | - | TRBJ1-2 | TRBV5-5
CAAAGTGYHEQFF | TGTGCCGCCGCCGGGACAGGGTACCATGAGCAGTTCTTC | TRBD1 | - | TRBJ2-1 | TRBV28
CASSPAGLITGELFF | TGTGCCAGCAGTCCAGCGGGCCTAATCACCGGGGAGCTGTTTTTT | - | - | TRBJ2-2 | TRBV7-6
CASSLDLAGETQYF | TGCGCCAGCAGCTTGGATCTAGCGGGCGAGACCCAGTACTTC | TRBD2 | - | TRBJ2-5 | TRBV5-1
CAISESLGGRNEKLFF | TGTGCCATCAGTGAGAGCTTGGGGGGGCGGAATGAAAAACTGTTTTTT | - | - | TRBJ1-4 | TRBV10-3